This T cell receptor beta chain derives from a study of blood T cell repertoires in COVID-19. The wider study: COVID-19 samples, acute and convalescent, were from the United States, Italy and Spain. The analysed material was cDNA or gDNA that came from T cells, B-cell-depleted T cells, or PBMCs.

In the study's own analysis: How many nucleated cells were present was estimated from reference gene primer amplification. Measured with immunoSEQ multiplex PCR; TCRdb has only the in-frame clones, and not every one. V, J and clone size were drawn from that table, and D and trimming were deduced from the DNA. The table lists 110,000 to 150,000 clones, about nine tenths of them singletons, with 10% in the top ten. Looked up from germline, CDR1 is KGHSH and CDR2 is LQKENI. The CDR3 covers 17 residues. V lost 3 bases to trimming and J lost 3 bases; unmatched junction nucleotides: 4. This receptor was identified in a man in his fifties with active or convalescent COVID-19. The genes are TRBV18 and TRBJ2-6; 11 positions agree with TRBD2. Sample: peripheral blood. The CDR3, as DNA: TGTGCCAGCTCACCGATAGCGGGAGGGTTTGGGGCCAACGTCCTGACTTTC. Translated: CASSPIAGGFGANVLTF.